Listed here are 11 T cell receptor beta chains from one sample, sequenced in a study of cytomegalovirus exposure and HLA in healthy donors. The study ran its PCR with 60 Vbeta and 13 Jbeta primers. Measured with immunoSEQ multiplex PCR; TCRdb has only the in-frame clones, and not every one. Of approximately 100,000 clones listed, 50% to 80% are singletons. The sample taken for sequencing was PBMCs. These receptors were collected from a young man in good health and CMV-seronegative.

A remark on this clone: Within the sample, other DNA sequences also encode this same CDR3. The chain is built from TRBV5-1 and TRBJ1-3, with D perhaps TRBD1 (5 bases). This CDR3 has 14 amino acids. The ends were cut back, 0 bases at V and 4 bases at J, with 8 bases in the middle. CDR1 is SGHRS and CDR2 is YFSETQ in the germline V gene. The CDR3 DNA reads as TGCGCCAGCAGCTTGGCAGGGCCCGGAAACACCATATATTTT. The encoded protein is CASSLAGPGNTIYF.

The CDR3, as DNA: TGTGCCAGCAGCGAGGGAGCGAACACTGAAGCTTTCTTT. This gives the protein CASSEGANTEAFF. The chain has TRBV9 and TRBJ1-1, with D uncertain. CDR3 length: 13 residues. Looked up from germline, CDR1 is SGDLS and CDR2 is YYNGEE. V shed 3 bases and J shed 1 base, with 7 bases lying between them.

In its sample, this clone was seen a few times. Here the CDR3 DNA reads TGTGCCAGCAGCGCAATGAGACTAGGGGCGAACACCGGGGAGCTGTTTTTT. Protein sequence: CASSAMRLGANTGELFF. This sequence joins TRBV9 and TRBJ2-2, with a tentative D call TRBD2 (6 bases). The CDR3 is made up of 17 amino acids. The germline V gene has CDR1 SGDLS and CDR2 YYNGEE. Trimming removed 3 bases at V and 0 bases at J, with 15 bases between.

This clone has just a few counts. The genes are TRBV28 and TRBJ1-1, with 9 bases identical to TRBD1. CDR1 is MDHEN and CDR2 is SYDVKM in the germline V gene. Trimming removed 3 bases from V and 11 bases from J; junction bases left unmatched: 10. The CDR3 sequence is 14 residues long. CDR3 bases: TGTGCCAGCAGTTTCCCGGGACAGGGTATAGAGGCTTTCTTT. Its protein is CASSFPGQGIEAFF.

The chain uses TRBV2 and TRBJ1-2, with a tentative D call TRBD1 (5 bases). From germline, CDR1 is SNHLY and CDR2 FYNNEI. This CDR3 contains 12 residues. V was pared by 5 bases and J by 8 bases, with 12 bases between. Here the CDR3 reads CASSYSGSGYTF. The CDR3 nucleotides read TGTGCCAGCAGTTACTCAGGGTCGGGCTACACCTTC.

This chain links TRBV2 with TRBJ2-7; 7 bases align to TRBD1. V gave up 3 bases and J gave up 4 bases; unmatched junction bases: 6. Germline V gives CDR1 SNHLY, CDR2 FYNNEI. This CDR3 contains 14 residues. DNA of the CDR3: TGTGCCAGCAGTGATGGGGACAGTCTATACGAGCAGTACTTC. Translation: CASSDGDSLYEQYF.

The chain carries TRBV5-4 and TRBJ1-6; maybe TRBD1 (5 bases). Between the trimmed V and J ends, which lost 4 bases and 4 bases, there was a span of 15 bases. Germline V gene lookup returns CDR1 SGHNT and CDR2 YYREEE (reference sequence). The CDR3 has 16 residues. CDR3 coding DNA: TGTGCCAGCAGCGCAGGGCGGGGGGGGTATAATTCACCCCTCCACTTT. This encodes CASSAGRGGYNSPLHF.

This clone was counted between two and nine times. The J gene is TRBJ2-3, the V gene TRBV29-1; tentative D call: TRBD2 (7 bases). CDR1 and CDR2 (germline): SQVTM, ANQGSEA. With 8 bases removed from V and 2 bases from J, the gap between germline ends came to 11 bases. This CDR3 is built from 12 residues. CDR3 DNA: TGCAGCTCGGGGGGCTTCACAGATACGCAGTATTTT. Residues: CSSGGFTDTQYF.

CDR3 protein: CASSLDRTGVEKLFF. In DNA, the CDR3 is TGTGCCAGCAGCTTAGATCGGACAGGGGTTGAAAAACTGTTTTTT. The J gene is TRBJ1-4, the V gene TRBV11-2; 9 bases line up with TRBD1. This CDR3 has 15 amino acids. J was trimmed by 7 bases and V by 0 bases; bases with no gene match: 3. Germline-derived CDR1 and CDR2 are SGHAT and FQNNGV.

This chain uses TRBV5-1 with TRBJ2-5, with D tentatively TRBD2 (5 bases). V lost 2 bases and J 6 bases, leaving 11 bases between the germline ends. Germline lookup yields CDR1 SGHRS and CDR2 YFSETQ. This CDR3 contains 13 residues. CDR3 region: CASSLAVVKTQYF. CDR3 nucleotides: TGCGCCAGCAGCTTAGCGGTGGTAAAGACCCAGTACTTC.

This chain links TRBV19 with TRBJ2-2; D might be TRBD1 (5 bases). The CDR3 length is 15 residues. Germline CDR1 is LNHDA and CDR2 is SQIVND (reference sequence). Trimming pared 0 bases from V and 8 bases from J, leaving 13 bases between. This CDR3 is CASSIEPTGSGELFF. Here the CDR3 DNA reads TGTGCCAGTAGTATAGAGCCAACAGGTTCTGGGGAGCTGTTTTTT.